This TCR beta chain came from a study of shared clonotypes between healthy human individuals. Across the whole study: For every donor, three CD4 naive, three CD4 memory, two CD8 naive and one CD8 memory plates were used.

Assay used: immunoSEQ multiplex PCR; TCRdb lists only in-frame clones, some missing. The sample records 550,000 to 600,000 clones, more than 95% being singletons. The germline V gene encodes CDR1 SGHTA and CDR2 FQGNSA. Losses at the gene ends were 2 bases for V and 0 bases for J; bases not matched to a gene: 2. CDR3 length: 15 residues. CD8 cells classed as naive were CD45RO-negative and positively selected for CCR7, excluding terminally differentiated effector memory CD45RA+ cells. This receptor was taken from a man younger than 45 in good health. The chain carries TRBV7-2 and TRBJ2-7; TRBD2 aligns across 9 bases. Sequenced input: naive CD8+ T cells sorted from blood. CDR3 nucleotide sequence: TGTGCCAGCAGCTTAAGGACTAGCGCCTCCTACGAGCAGTACTTC. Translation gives CASSLRTSASYEQYF.